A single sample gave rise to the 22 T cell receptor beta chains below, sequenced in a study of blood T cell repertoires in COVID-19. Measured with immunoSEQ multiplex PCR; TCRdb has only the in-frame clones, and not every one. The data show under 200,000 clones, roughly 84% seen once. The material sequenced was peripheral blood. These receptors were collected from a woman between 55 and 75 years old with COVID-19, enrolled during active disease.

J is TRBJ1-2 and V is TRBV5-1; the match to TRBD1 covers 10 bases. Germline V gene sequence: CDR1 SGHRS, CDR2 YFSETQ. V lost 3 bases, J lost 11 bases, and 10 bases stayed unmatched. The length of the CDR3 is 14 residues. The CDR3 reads CASSSGTGVQGYTF. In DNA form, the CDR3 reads TGCGCCAGCAGCTCTGGGACAGGGGTCCAGGGGTACACCTTC. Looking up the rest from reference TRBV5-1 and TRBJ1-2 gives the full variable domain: KAGVTQTPRYLIKTRGQQVTLSCSPISGHRSVSWYQQTPGQGLQFLFEYFSETQRNKGNFPGRFSGRQFSNSRSEMNVSTLELGDSALYLCASSSGTGVQGYTFGSGTRLTVV.

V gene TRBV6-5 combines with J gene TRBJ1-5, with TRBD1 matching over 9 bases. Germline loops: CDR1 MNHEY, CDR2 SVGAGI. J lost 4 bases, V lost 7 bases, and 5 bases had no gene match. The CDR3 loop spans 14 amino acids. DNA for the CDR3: TGTGCCAGCACCGGGACAGGGAAGAATCAGCCCCAGCATTTT. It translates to CASTGTGKNQPQHF.

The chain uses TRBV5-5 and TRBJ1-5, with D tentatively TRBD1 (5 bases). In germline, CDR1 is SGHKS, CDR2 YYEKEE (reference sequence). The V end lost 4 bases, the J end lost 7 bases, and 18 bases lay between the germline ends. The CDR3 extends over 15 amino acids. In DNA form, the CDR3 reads TGTGCCAGCAGCATTTCCGGGACTCAGGCCCAGCCCCAGCATTTT. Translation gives CASSISGTQAQPQHF.

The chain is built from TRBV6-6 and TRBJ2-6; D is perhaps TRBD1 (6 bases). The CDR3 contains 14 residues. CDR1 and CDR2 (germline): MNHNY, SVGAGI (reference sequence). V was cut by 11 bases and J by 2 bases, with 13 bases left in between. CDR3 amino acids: CAGRNRAGANVLTF. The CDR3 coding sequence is TGTGCCGGACGAAACAGGGCTGGGGCCAACGTCCTGACTTTC.

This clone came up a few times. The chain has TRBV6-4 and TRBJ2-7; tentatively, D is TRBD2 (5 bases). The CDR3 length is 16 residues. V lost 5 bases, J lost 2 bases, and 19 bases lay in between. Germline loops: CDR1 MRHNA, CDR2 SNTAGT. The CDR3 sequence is CASSLSQFEGAYEQYF. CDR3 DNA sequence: TGTGCCAGCAGTTTAAGTCAGTTCGAGGGAGCCTACGAGCAGTACTTC.

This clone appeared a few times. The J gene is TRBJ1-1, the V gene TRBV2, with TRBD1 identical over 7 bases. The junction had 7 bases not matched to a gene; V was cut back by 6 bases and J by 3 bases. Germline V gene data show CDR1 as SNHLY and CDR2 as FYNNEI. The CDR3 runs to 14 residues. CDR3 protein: CASRGTAGDTEAFF. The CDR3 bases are TGTGCCAGCAGGGGGACAGCTGGGGACACTGAAGCTTTCTTT. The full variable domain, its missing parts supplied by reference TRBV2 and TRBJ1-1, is EPEVTQTPSHQVTQMGQEVILRCVPISNHLYFYWYRQILGQKVEFLVSFYNNEISEKSEIFDDQFSVERPDGSNFTLKIRSTKLEDSAMYFCASRGTAGDTEAFFGQGTRLTVV.

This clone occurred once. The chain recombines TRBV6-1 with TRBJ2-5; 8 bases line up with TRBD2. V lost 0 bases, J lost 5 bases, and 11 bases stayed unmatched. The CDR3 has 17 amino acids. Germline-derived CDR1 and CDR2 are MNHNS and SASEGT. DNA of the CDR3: TGTGCCAGCAGTGAAGCTCCTGCCGGGAGGGCCGGGGAGACCCAGTACTTC. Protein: CASSEAPAGRAGETQYF.

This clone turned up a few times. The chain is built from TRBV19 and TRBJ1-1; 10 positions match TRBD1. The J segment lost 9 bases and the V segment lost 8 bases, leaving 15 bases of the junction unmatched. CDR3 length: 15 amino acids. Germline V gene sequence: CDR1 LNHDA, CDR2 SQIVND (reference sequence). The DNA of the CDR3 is TGTGCCAGTGATTTGGGACAGGGGCGTTCGGGGCAAGCTTTCTTT. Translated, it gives CASDLGQGRSGQAFF.

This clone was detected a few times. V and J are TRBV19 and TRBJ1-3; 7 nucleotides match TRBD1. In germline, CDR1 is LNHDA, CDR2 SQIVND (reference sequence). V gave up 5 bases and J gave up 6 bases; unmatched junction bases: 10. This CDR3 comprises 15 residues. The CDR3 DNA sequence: TGTGCCAGTAGTGAGACAGGGCTCACCGAAAACACCATATATTTT. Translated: CASSETGLTENTIYF.

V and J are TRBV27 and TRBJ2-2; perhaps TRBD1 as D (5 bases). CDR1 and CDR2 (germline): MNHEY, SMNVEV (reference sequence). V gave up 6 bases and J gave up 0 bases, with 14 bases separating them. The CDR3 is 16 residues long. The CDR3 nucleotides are TGTGCCAGCAGGAGCCCCCAGGGCGCGAACACCGGGGAGCTGTTTTTT. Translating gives CASRSPQGANTGELFF.

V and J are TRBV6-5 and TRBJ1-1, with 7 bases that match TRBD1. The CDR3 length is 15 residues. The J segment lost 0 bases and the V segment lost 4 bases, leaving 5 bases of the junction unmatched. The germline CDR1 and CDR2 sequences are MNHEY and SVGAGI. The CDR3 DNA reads TGTGCCAGCAGTTCACCGGGACAGCTGAACACTGAAGCTTTCTTT. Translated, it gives CASSSPGQLNTEAFF.

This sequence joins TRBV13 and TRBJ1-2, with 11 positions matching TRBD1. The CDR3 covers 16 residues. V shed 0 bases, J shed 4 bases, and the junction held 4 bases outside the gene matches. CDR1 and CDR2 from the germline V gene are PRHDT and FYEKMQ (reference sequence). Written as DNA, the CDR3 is TGTGCCAGCAGCTTAGGCGGACAGGGGGCGTCCTATGGCTACACCTTC. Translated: CASSLGGQGASYGYTF.

CDR3 coding DNA: TGCGCCAGCAGCTTTAGCGGGGGGAGCACAGATACGCAGTATTTT. It codes for CASSFSGGSTDTQYF. This chain connects TRBV5-1 to TRBJ2-3, with TRBD2 matching 10 bases. Germline V gene data show CDR1 as SGHRS and CDR2 as YFSETQ. The CDR3 is made up of 15 amino acids. The trim removed 2 bases at V and 0 bases at J, leaving 0 bases unmatched.

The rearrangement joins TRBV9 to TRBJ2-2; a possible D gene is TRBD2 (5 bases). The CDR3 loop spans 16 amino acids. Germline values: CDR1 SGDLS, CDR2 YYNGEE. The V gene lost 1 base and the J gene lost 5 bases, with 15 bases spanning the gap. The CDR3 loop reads CASSVSFPGKTGELFF. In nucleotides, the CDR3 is TGTGCCAGCAGCGTATCCTTCCCCGGGAAAACCGGGGAGCTGTTTTTT.

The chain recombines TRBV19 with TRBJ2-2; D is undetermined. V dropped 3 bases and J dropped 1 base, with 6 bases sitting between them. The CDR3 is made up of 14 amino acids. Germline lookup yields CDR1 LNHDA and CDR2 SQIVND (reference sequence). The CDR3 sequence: CASSIILNTGELFF. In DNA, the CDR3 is TGTGCCAGTAGTATTATATTGAACACCGGGGAGCTGTTTTTT.

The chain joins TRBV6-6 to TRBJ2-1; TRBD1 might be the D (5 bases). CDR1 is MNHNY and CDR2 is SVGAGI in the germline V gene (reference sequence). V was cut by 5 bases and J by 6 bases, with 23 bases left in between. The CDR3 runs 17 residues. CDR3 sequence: CASSPPYSRPRGNEQFF. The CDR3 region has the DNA TGTGCCAGCAGTCCACCGTATAGCCGGCCTAGGGGCAATGAGCAGTTCTTC.

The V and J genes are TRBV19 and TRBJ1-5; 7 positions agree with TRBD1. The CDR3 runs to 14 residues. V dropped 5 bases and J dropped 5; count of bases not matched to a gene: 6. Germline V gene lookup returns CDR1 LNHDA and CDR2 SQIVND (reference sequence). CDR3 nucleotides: TGTGCCAGTAGTCGGACAGGTCGAGATCAGCCCCAGCATTTT. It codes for CASSRTGRDQPQHF.

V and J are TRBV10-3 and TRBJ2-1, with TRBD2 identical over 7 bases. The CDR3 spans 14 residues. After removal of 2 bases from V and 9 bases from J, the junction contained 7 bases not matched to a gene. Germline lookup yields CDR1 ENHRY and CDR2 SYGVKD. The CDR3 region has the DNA TGTGCCATCAGTGAGGGGCGGGAGTGGGGTGAGCAGTTCTTC. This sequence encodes CAISEGREWGEQFF.

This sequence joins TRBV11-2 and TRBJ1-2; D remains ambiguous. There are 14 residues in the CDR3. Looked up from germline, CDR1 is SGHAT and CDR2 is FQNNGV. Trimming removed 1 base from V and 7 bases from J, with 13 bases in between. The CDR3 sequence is CASSLVPGSSGYTF. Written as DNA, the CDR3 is TGTGCCAGCAGCTTAGTCCCGGGGTCGAGTGGCTACACCTTC.

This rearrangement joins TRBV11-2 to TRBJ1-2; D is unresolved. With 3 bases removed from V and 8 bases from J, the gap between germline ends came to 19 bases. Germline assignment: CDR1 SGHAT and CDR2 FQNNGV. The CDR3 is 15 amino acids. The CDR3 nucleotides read TGTGCCAGCAGCTTGGCTCGGGGAAACCTGGGAGGCTACACCTTC. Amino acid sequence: CASSLARGNLGGYTF.

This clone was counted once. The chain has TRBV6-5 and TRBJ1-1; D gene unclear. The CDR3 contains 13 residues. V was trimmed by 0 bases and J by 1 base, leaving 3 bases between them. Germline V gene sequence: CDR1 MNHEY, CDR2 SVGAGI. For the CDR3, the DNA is TGTGCCAGCAGTTACTCTAAGAACACTGAAGCTTTCTTT. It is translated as CASSYSKNTEAFF.

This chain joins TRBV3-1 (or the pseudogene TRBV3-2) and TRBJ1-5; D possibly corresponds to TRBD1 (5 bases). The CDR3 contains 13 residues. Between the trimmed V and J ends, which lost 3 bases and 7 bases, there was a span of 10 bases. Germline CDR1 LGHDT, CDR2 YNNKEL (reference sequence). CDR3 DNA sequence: TGTGCCAGCAGCCACACGGGGGAGCAGCCCCAGCATTTT. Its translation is CASSHTGEQPQHF.